This TCR beta chain emerged from a study of identical twins. Study findings and constraints: Out-of-frame alpha sequences common to twins exhibited a surplus of low generation probability. Clonotypes of the beta chain that were abundant in cord blood carried fewer insertions (memory repertoires showed none).

CDR3 length: 17 amino acids. The V gene end was trimmed by 7 bases and the J gene end by 6 bases; junction bases not matched to a gene: 17. TCRdb reanalysed the 5' RACE reads using MiXCR and keeps one entry per CDR3 protein. This repertoire shows about 890,000 distinct CDR3 sequences, more than 9% found once; its top ten account for about 1.6%. This clonotype appeared a few times. Its target is unknown. These records were also assigned to another study, of yellow fever vaccine responses in identical twins.

The material sequenced was PBMCs. The gene calls are TRBV12-3 or TRBV12-4 and TRBJ1-2; TRBD1 agrees at 10 bases. The sequence was obtained from a young woman in good health. In DNA form, the CDR3 reads TGTGCCAGCACCTTGTTGGGGGACAGGGGTTTTGGGCATGGCTACACCTTC. Amino acids: CASTLLGDRGFGHGYTF.